This paragraph reports one T cell receptor (beta chain). The source of the sample is a study of technical replicates of blood from several donors. The repertoire was sequenced with immunoSEQ multiplex PCR; TCRdb's copy has only in-frame clones and lacks some. Of about 83,000 clones listed, roughly 96% are singletons. The J segment lost 5 bases and the V segment lost 0 bases, leaving 9 bases of the junction unmatched. CDR1 and CDR2 from the germline V gene are SGHNT and YYREEE (reference sequence). The CDR3 length is 16 residues. The chain combines TRBV5-4 with TRBJ2-7; the match to TRBD1 covers 9 bases. The sample consisted of T cells isolated from PBMCs. The source of this sequence is a human donor in good health. CDR3 loop: CASSLVTRTGVHEQYF. CDR3 coding DNA: TGTGCCAGCAGCTTGGTAACCCGGACAGGGGTTCACGAGCAGTACTTC.